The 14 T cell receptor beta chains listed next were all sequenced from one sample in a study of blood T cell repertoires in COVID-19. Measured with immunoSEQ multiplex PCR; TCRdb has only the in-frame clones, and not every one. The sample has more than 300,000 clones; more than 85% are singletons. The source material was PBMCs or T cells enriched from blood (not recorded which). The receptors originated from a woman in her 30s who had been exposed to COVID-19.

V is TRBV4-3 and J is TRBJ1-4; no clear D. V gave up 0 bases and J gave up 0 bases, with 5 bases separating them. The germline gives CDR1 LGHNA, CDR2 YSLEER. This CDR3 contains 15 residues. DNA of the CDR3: TGCGCCAGCAGCCAAGAGGTAGCAACTAATGAAAAACTGTTTTTT. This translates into CASSQEVATNEKLFF.

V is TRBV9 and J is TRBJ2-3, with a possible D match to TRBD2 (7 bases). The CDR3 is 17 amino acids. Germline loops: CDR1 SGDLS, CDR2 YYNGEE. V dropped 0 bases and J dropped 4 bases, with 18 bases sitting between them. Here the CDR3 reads CASSVGRGGRIADTQYF. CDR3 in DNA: TGTGCCAGCAGCGTAGGTAGGGGGGGCCGCATCGCAGATACGCAGTATTTT. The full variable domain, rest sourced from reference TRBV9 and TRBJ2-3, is DSGVTQTPKHLITATGQRVTLRCSPRSGDLSVYWYQQSLDQGLQFLIQYYNGEERAKGNILERFSAQQFPDLHSELNLSSLELGDSALYFCASSVGRGGRIADTQYFGPGTRLTVL.

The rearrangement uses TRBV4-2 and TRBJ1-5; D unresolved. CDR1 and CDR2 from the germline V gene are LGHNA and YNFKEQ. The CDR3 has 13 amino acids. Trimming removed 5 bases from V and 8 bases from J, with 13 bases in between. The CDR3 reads CASSFRRAEPQHF. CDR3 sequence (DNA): TGTGCCAGCAGCTTCCGCCGAGCCGAGCCCCAGCATTTT.

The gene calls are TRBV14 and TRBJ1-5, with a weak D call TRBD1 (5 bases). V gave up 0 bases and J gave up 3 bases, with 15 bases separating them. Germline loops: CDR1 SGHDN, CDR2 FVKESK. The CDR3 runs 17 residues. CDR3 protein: CASSQDAWTPLNQPQHF. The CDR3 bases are TGTGCCAGCAGCCAAGACGCTTGGACACCGCTCAATCAGCCCCAGCATTTT. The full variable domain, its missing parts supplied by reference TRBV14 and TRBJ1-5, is EAGVTQFPSHSVIEKGQTVTLRCDPISGHDNLYWYRRVMGKEIKFLLHFVKESKQDESGMPNNRFLAERTGGTYSTLKVQPAELEDSGVYFCASSQDAWTPLNQPQHFGDGTRLSIL.

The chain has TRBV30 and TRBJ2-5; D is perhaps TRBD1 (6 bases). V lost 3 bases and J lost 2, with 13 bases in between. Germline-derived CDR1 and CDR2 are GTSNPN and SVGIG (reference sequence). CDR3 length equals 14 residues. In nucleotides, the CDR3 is TGTGCCTGGAGGGGAACAGGGACGCAAGAGACCCAGTACTTC. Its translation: CAWRGTGTQETQYF.

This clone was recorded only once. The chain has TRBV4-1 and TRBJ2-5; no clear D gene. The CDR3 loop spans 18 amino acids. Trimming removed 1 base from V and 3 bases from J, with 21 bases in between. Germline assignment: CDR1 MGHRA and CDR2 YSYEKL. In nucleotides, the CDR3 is TGCGCCAGCAGCCAAGTTTTTGCGAGTTTAGGCAGCGAAGAGACCCAGTACTTC. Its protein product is CASSQVFASLGSEETQYF.

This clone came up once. The CDR3: CASSQDTSNYGYTF. The CDR3 coding sequence is TGCGCCAGCAGTCAGGACACGTCCAACTATGGCTACACCTTC. The chain links TRBV5-1 to TRBJ1-2, with D perhaps matching TRBD1 (5 bases). Germline V gene lookup returns CDR1 SGHRS and CDR2 YFSETQ. CDR3 length: 14 residues. The ends were cut back, 5 bases at V and 2 bases at J, with 13 bases in the middle.

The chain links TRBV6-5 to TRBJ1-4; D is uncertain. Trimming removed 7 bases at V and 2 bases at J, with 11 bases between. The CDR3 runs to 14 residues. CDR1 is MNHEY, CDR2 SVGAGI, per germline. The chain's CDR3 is CASIEVPTNEKLFF. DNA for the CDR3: TGTGCCAGCATCGAGGTCCCGACTAATGAAAAACTGTTTTTT.

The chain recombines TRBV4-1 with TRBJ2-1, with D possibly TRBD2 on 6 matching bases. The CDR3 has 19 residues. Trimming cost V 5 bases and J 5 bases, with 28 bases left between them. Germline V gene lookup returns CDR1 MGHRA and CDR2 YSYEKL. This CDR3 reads CASSERQLGLARGNNEQFF. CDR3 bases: TGCGCCAGCAGCGAACGTCAACTGGGGCTAGCGAGGGGAAACAATGAGCAGTTCTTC.

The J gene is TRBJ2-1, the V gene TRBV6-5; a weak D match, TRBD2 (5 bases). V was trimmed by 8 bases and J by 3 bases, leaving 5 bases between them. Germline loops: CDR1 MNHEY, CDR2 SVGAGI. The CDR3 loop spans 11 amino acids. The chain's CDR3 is CASRDYNEQFF. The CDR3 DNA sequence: TGTGCCAGCCGGGACTACAATGAGCAGTTCTTC.

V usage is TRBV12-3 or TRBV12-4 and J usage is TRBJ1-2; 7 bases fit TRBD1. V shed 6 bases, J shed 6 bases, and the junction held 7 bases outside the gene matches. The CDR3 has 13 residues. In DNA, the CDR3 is TGTGCCAGCAGGGAGACAGGGCCCCATGGCTACACCTTC. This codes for CASRETGPHGYTF.

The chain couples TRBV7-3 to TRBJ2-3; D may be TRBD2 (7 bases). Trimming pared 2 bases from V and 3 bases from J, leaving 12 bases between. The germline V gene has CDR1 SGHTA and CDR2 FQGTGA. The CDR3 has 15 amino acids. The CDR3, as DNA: TGTGCCAGCAGCTTAGTGGGGGGGCCTACAGATACGCAGTATTTT. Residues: CASSLVGGPTDTQYF.

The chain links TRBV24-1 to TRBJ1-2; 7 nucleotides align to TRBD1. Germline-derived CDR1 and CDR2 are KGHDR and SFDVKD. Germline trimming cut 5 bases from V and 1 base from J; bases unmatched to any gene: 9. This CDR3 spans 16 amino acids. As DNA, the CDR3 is TGTGCCACCAGTGCCGAAGACAGGGACAATAACTATGGCTACACCTTC. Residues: CATSAEDRDNNYGYTF.

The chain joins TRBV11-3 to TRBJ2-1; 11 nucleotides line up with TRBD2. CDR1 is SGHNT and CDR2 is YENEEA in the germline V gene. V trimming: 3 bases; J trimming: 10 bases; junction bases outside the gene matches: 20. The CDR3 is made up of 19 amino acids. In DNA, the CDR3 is TGTGCCAGCAGCTTTTCCTACCCTAGCGGGGGGACAAACTACGGGGAGCAGTTCTTC. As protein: CASSFSYPSGGTNYGEQFF.